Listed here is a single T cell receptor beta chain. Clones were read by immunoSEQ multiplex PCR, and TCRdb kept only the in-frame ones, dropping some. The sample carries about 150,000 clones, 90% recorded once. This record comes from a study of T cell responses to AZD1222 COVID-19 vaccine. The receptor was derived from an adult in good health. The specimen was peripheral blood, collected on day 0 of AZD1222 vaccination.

The CDR3 protein is CASSTTGTILTDTQYF. CDR3 nucleotide sequence: TGTGCCAGCAGCACCACCGGGACTATACTAACAGATACGCAGTATTTT. V usage is TRBV9 and J usage is TRBJ2-3; 7 nucleotides match TRBD2. The CDR3 covers 16 residues. Germline CDR1 is SGDLS and CDR2 is YYNGEE. V lost 4 bases to trimming and J lost 3 bases; unmatched junction nucleotides: 11.